This T cell receptor beta chain is from a study of human T cells and chemical hapten exposure. TCRdb fed the RACE reads into MiXCR, producing one record per CDR3 protein. The sample comprises 90,000 or so distinct CDR3 sequences, about 11% of which are singletons, and 2% to 2.5% rests with the top ten. V dropped 7 bases and J dropped 5 bases, with 7 bases sitting between them. Looked up from germline, CDR1 is KGHDR and CDR2 is SFDVKD. The CDR3 length is 12 residues. Time point denoted: patch test 1, 2 weeks after DPC sensitization. Stated treatment: therapeutic diphenylcyclopropenone sensitization with weekly scalp DPC. This clonotype was found many times.

The chain couples TRBV24-1 to TRBJ2-2; D is possibly TRBD1 (5 bases). The sequence was obtained from a man in his forties or fifties with alopecia areata. Some clones in this sample may be carry-over from other donors' samples. Sequencing used whole blood, obtained in connection with sensitization to the hapten diphenylcyclopropenone (DPC). The CDR3 is CATSRVTGELFF. CDR3 in DNA: TGTGCCACCAGCAGGGTTACCGGGGAGCTGTTTTTT.